This paragraph covers one T cell receptor beta chain sequence. This sample stems from a study of blood T cell repertoires in COVID-19. Study details: Sample material is recorded as cDNA or gDNA derived from T cells, B-cell-depleted T cells, or PBMCs.

Authors' analysis steps: Reference gene primer amplification in the assay estimated nucleated cell counts. Here immunoSEQ multiplex PCR was the method, and the copy in TCRdb shows in-frame clones only, minus some. The V and J calls and clone size are taken from that table; D and trimming were inferred from the DNA. The sample lists approximately 220,000 clones; approximately 80% were seen once. The sequenced sample was peripheral blood. This clonotype was sampled from a woman over 75 with acute or convalescent COVID-19.

The CDR3 reads CATSPDPAGELFF. The CDR3 DNA follows: TGTGCCACCAGCCCCGACCCAGCGGGGGAGCTGTTTTTT. V and J are TRBV2 and TRBJ2-2, with D unclear. The CDR3 is 13 amino acids. Germline CDR1 SNHLY, CDR2 FYNNEI. V was cut by 10 bases and J by 8 bases, with 17 bases left in between.